This T cell receptor beta chain was recorded in a study of blood T cell repertoires in COVID-19. In this sample, this clone turned up once. Other DNA sequences in this sample translate to the same CDR3. The study recruited people aged roughly 18 to 100 years across about two dozen US areas. Categorization into cohorts depended on clinical history that participants reported. Resolution of symptoms, clearance, or two negative PCRs was present in recovered Cohort 3 donors. Method: immunoSEQ multiplex PCR; TCRdb's copy keeps in-frame clones and lacks some. Of 180,000 or so clones in the sample, 65% to 85% were seen once. Germline CDR1 and CDR2: SGHRS and YFSETQ. Trimming took off 1 base at V and 1 base at J, with 5 bases between the two ends. This CDR3 contains 13 residues.

The origin of this receptor is a woman aged 55-70 years who had recovered from COVID-19. Material: PBMCs or T cells enriched from blood (not recorded which). This chain links TRBV5-1 with TRBJ1-1; D remains unclear. CDR3 residues: CASSLQQNTEAFF. The CDR3 DNA reads TGCGCCAGCAGCTTGCAACAGAACACTGAAGCTTTCTTT.